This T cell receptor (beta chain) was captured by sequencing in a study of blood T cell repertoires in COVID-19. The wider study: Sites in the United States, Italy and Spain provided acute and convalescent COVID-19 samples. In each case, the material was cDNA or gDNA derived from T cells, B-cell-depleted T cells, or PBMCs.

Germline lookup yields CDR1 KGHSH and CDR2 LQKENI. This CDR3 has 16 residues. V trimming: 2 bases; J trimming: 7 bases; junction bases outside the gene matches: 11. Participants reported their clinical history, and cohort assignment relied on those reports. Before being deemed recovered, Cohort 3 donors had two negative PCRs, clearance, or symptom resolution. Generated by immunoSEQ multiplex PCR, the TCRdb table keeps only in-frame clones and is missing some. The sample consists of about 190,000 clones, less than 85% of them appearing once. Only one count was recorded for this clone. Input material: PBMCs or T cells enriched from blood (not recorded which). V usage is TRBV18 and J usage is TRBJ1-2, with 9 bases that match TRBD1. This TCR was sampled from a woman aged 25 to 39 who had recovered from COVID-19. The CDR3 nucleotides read TGTGCCAGCTCACCATCAGCCGCACAGGGGGCGCGTGGCTACACCTTC. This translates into CASSPSAAQGARGYTF.